This TCR beta chain is drawn from a study of CD8+ T cells in alopecia areata (dated by TCRdb to 2016 to 2018). Background on the whole study: The treated patients, all with moderate-to-severe alopecia areata, were enrolled in an open-label pilot trial of oral tofacitinib given at 5 to 10 mg twice daily. Patients received tofacitinib for 6 to 18 months and were then followed off drug for 6 months to check for delayed response and recurrence. Disease severity in treated patients was measured with the SALT score, which quantifies the percentage of affected scalp surface area. The study used high-throughput TCRbeta sequencing to examine T cell clonal expansion in alopecia areata, in both the C3H/HeJ mouse model and human patients. On the human side, TCRbeta sequencing was run on scalp tissue and on sorted CD4+ and CD8+ peripheral blood T cells from healthy controls and from alopecia areata patients with either patchy or totalis/universalis disease. Patients on tofacitinib were biopsied at baseline and after 4 and 24 weeks of treatment, and several of the patients also had a later scalp biopsy. Clonality in the scalp was compared among normal scalp (n=4), patchy alopecia areata scalp (n=8), and alopecia totalis/universalis scalp (n=8). The RNA source kit depended on sample type: the PAXgene miRNA kit for fixed scalp, the miRNeasy kit for PBMCs, and the RNeasy kit for mouse skin. Amplification of TCRbeta CDR3 regions was done by immunoSEQ multiplex PCR using 35 Vbeta forward primers and 13 Jbeta reverse primers.

After removal of 0 bases from V and 5 bases from J, the junction retains 6 bases not matched to a gene. For CDR1 and CDR2, the germline V gene (reference sequence) lists LNHNV and YYDKDF. Taken from cysteine to phenylalanine, the CDR3 has 15 residues. The only DNA kept is the CDR3, 45 bases in frame from the first base. General study outcomes and caveats: Higher clonality and more expanded CD8+ clones were observed in lesional scalp than in normal scalp, particularly in alopecia totalis/universalis, a finding suggestive of antigenic drive. With tofacitinib, both scalp clonality and the number of expanded CD8+ clones among the top 100 scalp clones went down significantly. The treated cohort was small, with a single nonresponder, so links between baseline CD8+ expansion and response need larger studies. Many expanded lesional clones persisted in scalp and blood during tofacitinib treatment, which may partly explain relapse after stopping treatment. Resident alphabeta T cells in normal human skin are also sequenced, complicating scalp TCR repertoire analysis, unlike mouse skin dominated by gammadelta T cells. TCR sequences shared between patients were less clear than in mice, possibly partly because of HLA diversity in the patient population.

To prepare the library, the immunoSEQ multiplex PCR assay was applied. To provide template for TCR sequencing, every sample had RNA extracted and reverse transcribed into cDNA. SuperScript III was used to make first-strand cDNA, primed with a 2:1 mix of oligo-dT and random hexamers. A synthetic immune receptor repertoire was used to assess amplification bias, and residual bias was removed computationally. Regarding the original processing steps: Raw reads were preprocessed for error removal, and CDR3 was defined according to IMGT conventions as running from the conserved cysteine to phenylalanine. Clonality was computed as 1 minus the Shannon entropy, with the entropy normalized by log2 of the number of productive unique TCRs. Whether scalp clones were CD4 or CD8 was inferred by matching scalp TCRbeta sequences against CD4 and CD8 repertoires sorted from blood. Drawn from immuneACCESS, this table holds only the in-frame rearrangements with V and J called that TCRdb kept. Clones are partly lost; checked studies trace under half to an unresolved V gene and leave the rest unexplained. V and J calls and clone size are as listed in that table; D and trimming were resolved from the DNA. Present in this sample are over 100,000 clones, around 50% of which were seen just once. 9% to 15% of the sample lies in the top ten.

Note on this clone: No cognate antigen has been identified for it. No base-level quality is on record; no much larger clone is a single base apart. Other DNA sequences in the sample encode the same CDR3.

What this sample's time point label stands for: 24 weeks on oral tofacitinib. In the paper's terms, the treatment or condition label means: oral pan-JAK inhibitor, 5-10 mg twice daily. Lesional scalp punch biopsies and peripheral blood were obtained from alopecia areata patients. PBMCs were isolated by density centrifugation and stained for CD3, CD4 and CD8, and CD4+ and CD8+ T cells were sorted on a FACSAria. This specimen was CD8+ T cells sorted from blood, taken at week 24, from a patient treated with tofacitinib. The sequence came from a human donor with alopecia areata. The V and J genes are TRBV15 and TRBJ2-7; 8 junctional bases match TRBD2. Read as DNA, the sequence is TGTGCCACCAGCAGAGATCAAAGCGGGGGAAACGAGCAGTACTTC. Its protein is CATSRDQSGGNEQYF.